This entry lists 20 T cell receptor beta chains sequenced from one sample in a study of Ad26.COV2.S vaccination and SARS-CoV-2 variants. Treatment described: 19 received Ad26.COV2.S at low or high dose, single or two shots; several received placebo; per-sample allocation not given. On day 63 after the first injection, vaccine and placebo recipients gave samples. Sequencing used immunoSEQ multiplex PCR; TCRdb keeps in-frame clones, though not all of them. The sample shows more than 300,000 clones, roughly 86% of them seen only once. The sequencing here drew on peripheral blood, taken in a trial of Ad26.COV2.S vaccine versus placebo. Receptors originate from a person between 18 and 65 years old who received the Ad26.COV2.S COVID-19 vaccine or a placebo.

This chain links TRBV6-5 with TRBJ2-3; D remains unclear. With 6 bases removed from V and 2 bases from J, the gap between germline ends came to 15 bases. The CDR3 extends over 15 amino acids. Germline CDR1 and CDR2: MNHEY and SVGAGI. CDR3 in amino acids: CASSLSWQVTDTQYF. CDR3 bases: TGTGCCAGCAGCCTATCCTGGCAGGTCACAGATACGCAGTATTTT.

The sample holds a few counts of this clone. This chain links TRBV3-1 (or the pseudogene TRBV3-2) with TRBJ1-4; D is ambiguous. The CDR3 is made up of 14 amino acids. Trimming pared 4 bases from V and 0 bases from J, leaving 6 bases between. Germline V gene data show CDR1 as LGHDT and CDR2 as YNNKEL (reference sequence). CDR3 in DNA: TGTGCCAGCAGCCCGGGAGCAACTAATGAAAAACTGTTTTTT. Residues: CASSPGATNEKLFF.

The chain carries TRBV6-5 and TRBJ1-1; 8 bases are a match to TRBD1. V was pared by 6 bases and J by 4 bases, with 10 bases of the junction left unmatched. CDR1 and CDR2 (germline): MNHEY, SVGAGI. The CDR3 is 15 residues long. CDR3 sequence (DNA): TGTGCCAGCAGGCAGCTGACAGGGGCGAGCACTGAAGCTTTCTTT. Translation gives CASRQLTGASTEAFF.

The V gene is TRBV6-4, the J gene TRBJ2-3; 8 nucleotides line up with TRBD2. V trimming: 5 bases; J trimming: 4 bases; junction bases outside the gene matches: 11. There are 16 residues in the CDR3. Germline CDR1 and CDR2: MRHNA and SNTAGT. The CDR3 nucleotides read TGTGCCAGCAGTCCCGTCCCGGGGGGGCGGGCAGATACGCAGTATTTT. Translated: CASSPVPGGRADTQYF.

The chain recombines TRBV10-1 with TRBJ1-2, with TRBD1 as a possible D gene (5 bases). The CDR3 spans 17 residues. The V gene lost 5 bases and the J gene lost 0 bases, with 19 bases spanning the gap. CDR1 WNHNN and CDR2 SYGVQD come from the germline V gene (reference sequence). CDR3 sequence (DNA): TGCGCCAGCAGTAGGGCAAAAGGGGCCCTTTCTAACTATGGCTACACCTTC. It encodes CASSRAKGALSNYGYTF.

CDR3 DNA sequence: TGTGCCAGCAGCTTAGCTCGGGGACGCTATGGCTACACCTTC. This codes for CASSLARGRYGYTF. The rearrangement joins TRBV7-2 to TRBJ1-2; perhaps TRBD1 as D (5 bases). The germline CDR1 and CDR2 sequences are SGHTA and FQGNSA. The CDR3 totals 14 residues. V lost 0 bases and J 4 bases, leaving 9 bases between the germline ends.

There are a few counts of this clone. The rearrangement links TRBV7-6 to TRBJ1-1; D unclear. The V and J ends lost 1 base and 8 bases respectively, with 5 bases between them. CDR3 size: 11 residues. The germline V gene encodes CDR1 SGHVS and CDR2 FNYEAQ. CDR3 residues: CASSLGQEAFF. The CDR3 nucleotides read TGTGCCAGCAGCTTAGGCCAGGAAGCTTTCTTT.

The count of this clone is one. The J gene is TRBJ1-2, the V gene TRBV9, with a tentative D call TRBD1 (5 bases). The V gene's germline CDR1 is SGDLS and CDR2 YYNGEE. This CDR3 contains 14 residues. V was cut by 2 bases and J by 4 bases, with 12 bases left in between. For the CDR3, the DNA is TGTGCCAGCAGCGTCGACCCGGGGGGCTATGGCTACACCTTC. It yields the protein CASSVDPGGYGYTF.

This sequence joins TRBV10-3 and TRBJ1-1; 8 bases agree with TRBD1. The CDR3 runs 14 residues. Germline assignment: CDR1 ENHRY and CDR2 SYGVKD. After removal of 3 bases from V and 7 bases from J, the junction contained 7 bases not matched to a gene. The CDR3 sequence is CAISETDRENEAFF. CDR3 DNA: TGTGCCATCAGTGAAACGGACAGGGAGAATGAAGCTTTCTTT.

This chain joins TRBV12-3 or TRBV12-4 and TRBJ2-5; D call uncertain. This CDR3 region has 13 residues. V was trimmed by 0 bases and J by 3 bases, leaving 5 bases between them. The CDR3 DNA reads as TGTGCCAGCAGTTTAGCGGGCAAAGAGACCCAGTACTTC. It specifies CASSLAGKETQYF.

V usage is TRBV11-2 and J usage is TRBJ1-1, with D maybe TRBD1 (5 bases). Germline lookup yields CDR1 SGHAT and CDR2 FQNNGV. Trimming took 1 base from V and 8 from J, leaving 14 bases between them. The CDR3 has 14 amino acids. This chain's CDR3 is CASSLGGWDPEAFF. The CDR3 DNA reads as TGTGCCAGCAGCTTAGGGGGGTGGGATCCAGAAGCTTTCTTT.

The sample holds one count of this clone. The V and J genes are TRBV6-5 and TRBJ1-5; D gene uncertain. The CDR3 is made up of 14 amino acids. Germline V gene lookup returns CDR1 MNHEY and CDR2 SVGAGI. V gave up 0 bases and J gave up 5 bases, with 8 bases separating them. CDR3 amino acids: CASSYSTGHQPQHF. The CDR3 DNA sequence: TGTGCCAGCAGTTACTCGACGGGTCATCAGCCCCAGCATTTT.

This clone was observed a few times. The CDR3 bases are TGTGCCAGCCTCGGGTGGATCGGCAGGACCTACGAGCAGTACTTC. This encodes CASLGWIGRTYEQYF. The chain has TRBV6-5 and TRBJ2-7; D is undetermined. The CDR3 totals 15 residues. Germline loops: CDR1 MNHEY, CDR2 SVGAGI. Trimming removed 8 bases from V and 2 bases from J, with 19 bases in between.

This chain connects TRBV12-3 or TRBV12-4 to TRBJ1-1, with D possibly matching TRBD1 (5 bases). Trimming removed 7 bases at V and 5 bases at J, with 11 bases between. The CDR3 is 12 residues long. The CDR3 loop is CASTLQDTEAFF. CDR3 sequence (DNA): TGTGCCAGCACCTTACAGGATACTGAAGCTTTCTTT.

V usage is TRBV18 and J usage is TRBJ1-5; unclear D gene. The germline V and J ends were trimmed by 2 bases and 0 bases, with 8 bases remaining between them. The CDR3 contains 15 residues. CDR1 and CDR2 from the germline V gene are KGHSH and LQKENI. For the CDR3, the DNA is TGTGCCAGCTCACCAGCCACACTTAGCAATCAGCCCCAGCATTTT. It translates to CASSPATLSNQPQHF.

A remark on this clone: Additional DNA sequences in this sample encode the identical CDR3. The gene calls are TRBV30 and TRBJ1-5, with D perhaps TRBD1 (5 bases). The CDR3 loop spans 13 amino acids. CDR1 GTSNPN and CDR2 SVGIG come from the germline V gene (reference sequence). Trimming removed 1 base from V and 5 bases from J, with 9 bases in between. The DNA for the CDR3 is TGTGCCTGGAGTGGCGGGGGGGATCAGCCCCAGCATTTT. Encoded protein: CAWSGGGDQPQHF.

V gene TRBV9 combines with J gene TRBJ1-2, with 7 positions matching TRBD1. The CDR3 extends over 14 amino acids. Germline assignment: CDR1 SGDLS and CDR2 YYNGEE. Trimming removed 3 bases from V and 4 bases from J; junction bases left unmatched: 6. CDR3 DNA sequence: TGTGCCAGCAGCGGCGACAGGGACCCCTATGGCTACACCTTC. This translates into CASSGDRDPYGYTF. Based on the CDR3 plus reference TRBV9 and TRBJ1-2, the full variable domain is DSGVTQTPKHLITATGQRVTLRCSPRSGDLSVYWYQQSLDQGLQFLIQYYNGEERAKGNILERFSAQQFPDLHSELNLSSLELGDSALYFCASSGDRDPYGYTFGSGTRLTVV.

This clone appeared a single time. The chain employs TRBV10-1 and TRBJ2-7; a possible D gene is TRBD1 (6 bases). CDR3 length: 15 residues. V shed 3 bases and J shed 2 bases, with 14 bases lying between them. Per germline, CDR1 WNHNN and CDR2 SYGVQD (reference sequence). Here the CDR3 DNA reads TGCGCCAGCAGTGAAAGGGACAAAGGAACCTACGAGCAGTACTTC. Protein sequence: CASSERDKGTYEQYF.

The V gene is TRBV2, the J gene TRBJ2-3; 8 nucleotides agree with TRBD1. V shed 6 bases, J shed 14 bases, and the junction held 7 bases outside the gene matches. This CDR3 is 11 amino acids long. Germline assignment: CDR1 SNHLY and CDR2 FYNNEI. CDR3 sequence: CASSSQGARYF. CDR3 in DNA: TGTGCCAGCAGCTCCCAGGGGGCGAGGTATTTT.

V and J are TRBV7-2 and TRBJ1-5; D is uncertain. This CDR3 spans 13 amino acids. V gave up 5 bases and J gave up 2 bases, with 7 bases separating them. Germline loops: CDR1 SGHTA, CDR2 FQGNSA. This CDR3 reads CASSQQGNQPQHF. The CDR3 region has the DNA TGTGCCAGCAGCCAGCAGGGCAATCAGCCCCAGCATTTT.